This TCR beta chain was sequenced for a study of shared clonotypes between healthy human individuals. This clone occurred once. Caucasian adults residing in Nashville, Tennessee made up all the donors. Splitting of CD4+ cells produced CD45RA+ naive and CD45RA-negative memory subsets. It was at deep level that the assay was run. Assay used: immunoSEQ multiplex PCR; TCRdb lists only in-frame clones, some missing. The table includes roughly 1,100,000 clones, approximately 70% detected once. The sequencing input was memory CD4+ T cells sorted from blood. Indicated subset: CD45RA-negative fraction. The source of this sequence is a man aged 18 to 35 in good health.

The CDR3, as DNA: TGTGCCAGTAGTATGGGACAGGGAGTACCCGAGCAGTACTTC. It specifies CASSMGQGVPEQYF. This chain links TRBV19 with TRBJ2-7; 9 bases are a match to TRBD1. CDR1 and CDR2 from the germline V gene are LNHDA and SQIVND (reference sequence). Germline trimming cut 3 bases from V and 6 bases from J; bases unmatched to any gene: 6. This CDR3 is 14 amino acids long.